A selection of T cell receptor beta chains follows, all from one sample in a study of neurological immune-mediated disorders. Via MiXCR, TCRdb re-called the 5' RACE reads, giving one row per CDR3 protein. The profile covers roughly 46,000 distinct CDR3 sequences, with about 1.8% appearing a single time and around 2.1% taken by the ten largest. Sequences were obtained from PBMCs. These receptors all stem from a woman between 40 and 50 years old with multiple sclerosis. CDR3s include the opening cysteine and the closing phenylalanine or tryptophan. A D gene is named only where the DNA matches it firmly. Size is stated for part of the rows, as once, few or many counts, or as a class when the clone is expanded.

>TRBV11-2|TRBJ2-1|many|-
CASRDFDEQFF
TGTGCCAGCAGGGATTTCGATGAGCAGTTCTTC
>TRBV5-1|TRBJ2-1|many|TRBD2
CASSLAGTSGGESYNEQFF
TGCGCCAGCAGCTTGGCAGGGACTAGCGGGGGGGAATCCTACAATGAGCAGTTCTTC
>TRBV4-1|TRBJ2-1|many|-
CASSPLSSYNEQFF
TGCGCCAGCAGCCCCCTGAGTTCCTACAATGAGCAGTTCTTC
>TRBV10-3|TRBJ1-1|many|-
CASRGIRDTEAFF
TGTGCCTCCCGAGGGATCAGGGACACTGAAGCTTTCTTT
>TRBV5-1|TRBJ2-1|many|TRBD2
CASSLVLAGSNEQFF
TGCGCCAGCAGCTTGGTACTAGCGGGATCCAATGAGCAGTTCTTC
>TRBV18|TRBJ2-6|many|-
CASSPPLSSGANVLTF
TGTGCCAGCTCACCGCCTCTGAGCTCTGGGGCCAACGTCCTGACTTTC
>TRBV27|TRBJ1-4|-|-
CASSSIMGKAYEKLFF
TGTGCCAGCAGCTCAATCATGGGGAAGGCATATGAAAAACTGTTTTTT
>TRBV4-1|TRBJ2-7|-|-
CASSQTSTYEQYF
TGCGCCAGCAGCCAAACATCGACCTACGAGCAGTACTTC
>TRBV10-1|TRBJ1-2|many|-
CASSPSKGPTNYGYTF
TGCGCCAGCAGTCCTTCGAAGGGGCCCACTAACTATGGCTACACCTTC
>TRBV2|TRBJ1-1|many|-
CASARRPNTEAFF
TGTGCCAGTGCGAGGCGTCCGAACACTGAAGCTTTCTTT
>TRBV5-1|TRBJ1-1|many|-
CASSLEEGQTEAFF
TGCGCCAGCAGCTTGGAAGAGGGGCAAACTGAAGCTTTCTTT
>TRBV20-1|TRBJ2-7|many|-
CSANPPGKGEQYF
TGCAGTGCTAATCCTCCGGGAAAGGGCGAGCAGTACTTC
>TRBV4-1|TRBJ2-3|many|-
CASSRDMTDTQYF
TGCGCCAGCAGCCGGGACATGACAGATACGCAGTATTTT
>TRBV25-1|TRBJ2-2|-|-
CASSEYHGELFF
TGTGCCAGCAGTGAATATCACGGGGAGCTGTTTTTT
>TRBV7-9|TRBJ1-2|many|-
CASSLDRAGYTF
TGTGCCAGCAGCTTAGACCGAGCTGGCTACACCTTC
>TRBV7-2|TRBJ2-2|many|-
CASSSGTSNTGELFF
TGTGCCAGCAGCTCCGGGACTTCGAACACCGGGGAGCTGTTTTTT
>TRBV29-1|TRBJ2-1|many|-
CSVEGGPTSYNEQFF
TGCAGCGTTGAAGGGGGTCCGACCTCCTACAATGAGCAGTTCTTC
>TRBV5-1|TRBJ2-3|many|TRBD1
CASSPTGADTQYF
TGCGCCAGCAGCCCTACAGGGGCAGATACGCAGTATTTT
>TRBV7-3|TRBJ2-5|many|-
CASSLNREETQYF
TGTGCCAGCAGCTTAAACAGGGAAGAGACCCAGTACTTC
>TRBV5-1|TRBJ2-7|many|-
CASSLEGGTRSGYEQYF
TGCGCCAGCAGCTTGGAGGGAGGGACACGTTCAGGGTACGAGCAGTACTTC
>TRBV5-1|TRBJ1-1|many|TRBD1
CASSLKGQVEAFF
TGCGCCAGCAGCTTGAAGGGACAGGTGGAAGCTTTCTTT
>TRBV5-1|TRBJ2-1|many|-
CASSLEPALANNEQFF
TGCGCCAGCAGCTTGGAGCCAGCCTTAGCCAACAATGAGCAGTTCTTC
>TRBV3-1|TRBJ1-1|many|-
CASSQRDTGTEAFF
TGTGCCAGCAGCCAAAGGGATACGGGAACTGAAGCTTTCTTT
>TRBV19|TRBJ2-7|many|-
CASSFDRYTPYEQYF
TGTGCCAGTAGTTTCGACAGATACACGCCCTACGAGCAGTACTTC
>TRBV11-3|TRBJ2-3|many|TRBD1
CASSLSHSDRPGDTQYF
TGTGCCAGCAGCTTATCTCACTCGGACAGGCCGGGGGATACGCAGTATTTT
>TRBV13|TRBJ2-7|many|TRBD1
CASSLLAGQGAEQYF
TGTGCCAGCAGCCTATTGGCGGGACAGGGGGCTGAGCAGTACTTC
>TRBV29-1|TRBJ1-1|many|TRBD1
CSAAGGGRNEAFF
TGCAGCGCCGCAGGGGGCGGGAGAAATGAAGCTTTCTTT
>TRBV5-1|TRBJ2-1|many|-
CASSLAGSSWGEQFF
TGCGCCAGCAGCTTGGCCGGGAGTAGCTGGGGTGAGCAGTTCTTC
>TRBV2|TRBJ2-2|many|TRBD1
CASTPGQSNTGELFF
TGTGCCAGCACCCCGGGACAGTCGAACACCGGGGAGCTGTTTTTT
>TRBV5-1|TRBJ2-3|many|-
CASSLGGFLSTDTQYF
TGCGCCAGCAGCTTGGGGGGCTTCCTTAGCACAGATACGCAGTATTTT
>TRBV2|TRBJ2-7|few|-
CASSLWEQYF
TGTGCCAGCAGTCTGTGGGAGCAGTACTTC
>TRBV5-1|TRBJ2-1|many|-
CASSDNYAYSVFEQFF
TGCGCCAGCAGCGACAATTATGCTTACTCAGTCTTCGAGCAGTTCTTC
>TRBV5-1|TRBJ2-6|many|-
CASSSPGGTGANVLTF
TGCGCCAGCAGCTCCCCTGGGGGGACTGGGGCCAACGTCCTGACTTTC
>TRBV20-1|TRBJ1-1|many|-
CSARVSLAATEAFF
TGCAGTGCTAGAGTGAGCCTGGCGGCCACTGAAGCTTTCTTT
>TRBV20-1|TRBJ2-7|many|-
CSASGLGTSYEQYF
TGCAGTGCTAGCGGGCTGGGCACAAGCTACGAGCAGTACTTC
>TRBV6-6|TRBJ1-3|many|-
CASSLPYPQGDGNTIYF
TGTGCCAGCAGCCTACCCTATCCACAGGGAGATGGAAACACCATATATTTT
>TRBV18|TRBJ2-7|many|TRBD2
CASSPRRTSGQYF
TGTGCCAGCTCACCCCGACGGACTAGCGGGCAGTACTTC
>TRBV20-1|TRBJ2-1|many|-
CSASEGVSSYNEQFF
TGCAGTGCTAGCGAAGGGGTCAGCTCCTACAATGAGCAGTTCTTC
>TRBV12-3/TRBV12-4|TRBJ1-5|many|-
CASSTTGSNQPQHF
TGTGCCAGCAGTACGACCGGTAGCAATCAGCCCCAGCATTTT
>TRBV20-1|TRBJ1-1|many|-
CSARDRRQMNTEAFF
TGCAGTGCTAGAGATAGGCGCCAGATGAACACTGAAGCTTTCTTT
>TRBV7-8|TRBJ1-2|many|-
CASSSSGITGGYTF
TGTGCCAGCAGCTCTTCAGGGATTACGGGCGGCTACACCTTC
>TRBV20-1|TRBJ2-2|many|TRBD2
CSARGGIAGFTGELFF
TGCAGTGCTAGAGGAGGAATAGCGGGGTTCACCGGGGAGCTGTTTTTT
>TRBV20-1|TRBJ2-1|many|TRBD2
CSARVGGVGAADEQFF
TGCAGTGCTAGAGTCGGGGGGGTTGGAGCGGCGGATGAGCAGTTCTTC
>TRBV11-2|TRBJ2-3|many|-
CASSFWSTDTQYF
TGTGCCAGCAGTTTTTGGTCCACAGATACGCAGTATTTT
>TRBV20-1|TRBJ2-4|many|-
CSVVEGGVAKNIQYF
TGCAGTGTCGTAGAGGGCGGCGTAGCCAAAAACATTCAGTACTTC
>TRBV20-1|TRBJ2-7|many|TRBD2
CSARRGSGGAREQYF
TGCAGTGCTAGGAGAGGTAGCGGGGGGGCTCGGGAGCAGTACTTC
>TRBV20-1|TRBJ1-1|many|-
CSANREMNTEAFF
TGCAGTGCGAACAGGGAGATGAACACTGAAGCTTTCTTT
>TRBV5-1|TRBJ1-4|many|-
CASSLVPGDEKLFF
TGCGCCAGCAGCTTGGTTCCGGGAGATGAAAAACTGTTTTTT
>TRBV20-1|TRBJ1-1|many|-
CSASTFGGLNTEAFF
TGCAGTGCTTCAACCTTTGGGGGATTGAACACTGAAGCTTTCTTT